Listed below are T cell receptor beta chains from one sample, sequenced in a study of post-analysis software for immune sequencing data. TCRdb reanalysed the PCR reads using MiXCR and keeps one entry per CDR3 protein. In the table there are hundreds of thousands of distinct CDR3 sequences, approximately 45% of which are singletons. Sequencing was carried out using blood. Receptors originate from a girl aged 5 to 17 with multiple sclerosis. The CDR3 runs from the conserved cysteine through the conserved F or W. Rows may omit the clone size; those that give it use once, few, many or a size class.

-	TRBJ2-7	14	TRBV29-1	CSVLDRGHSYEQYF
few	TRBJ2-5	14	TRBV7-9	CASSSRLHQETQYF
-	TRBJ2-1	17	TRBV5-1	CASSWRSTSGRFDEQFF
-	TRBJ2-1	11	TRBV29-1	CSVTQGSEQFF
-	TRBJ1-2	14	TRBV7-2	CASSPHGEFYGYTF
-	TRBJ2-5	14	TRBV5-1	CASSFGAFQETQYF
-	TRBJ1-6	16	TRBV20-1	CSAREEGQGYNSPLHF
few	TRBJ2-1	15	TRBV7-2	CASSLAWGQYNEQFF
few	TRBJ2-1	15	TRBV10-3	CAITVSGRASGEQFF
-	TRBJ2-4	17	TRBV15	CATSRDGAGGNLNEQYF
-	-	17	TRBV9	CASSVVGEPGTKNIQYF
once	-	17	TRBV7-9	CASSPTDRGRAKNIQYF
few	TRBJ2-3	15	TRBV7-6	CASSLGGRRSDTQYF
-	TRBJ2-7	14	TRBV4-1	CASSQVPGDYEQYF
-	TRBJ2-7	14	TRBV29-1	CSVETLADSYEQYF
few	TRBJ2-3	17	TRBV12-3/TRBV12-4	CASSLATQGSGTDTQYF
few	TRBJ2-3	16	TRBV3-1	CASSHLGRVNTDTQYF
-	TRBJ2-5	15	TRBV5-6	CASSPGGPIRGTQYF
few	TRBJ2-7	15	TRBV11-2	CASSRDRVSSYEQYF
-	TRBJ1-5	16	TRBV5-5	CASSFDRTVSNQPQHF
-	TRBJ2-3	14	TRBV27	CASTSSTAADTQYF
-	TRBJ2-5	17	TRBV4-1	CASSQDSTGVGKETQYF
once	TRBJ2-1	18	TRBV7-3	CASSLRRGDTISYNEQFF
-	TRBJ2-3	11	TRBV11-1	CASGSTDTQYF
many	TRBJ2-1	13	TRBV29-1	CSVVRQPPNEQFF
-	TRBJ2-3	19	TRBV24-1	CATSDSVGRDRVSTDTQYF
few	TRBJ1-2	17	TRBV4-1	CASSPTRDREINYGYTF
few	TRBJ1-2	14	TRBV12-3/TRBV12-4	CASRGPGQLSGYTF
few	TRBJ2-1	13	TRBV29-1	CSVVRASYNEQFF
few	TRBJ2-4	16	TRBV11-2	CASSSIRQQAKNIQYF
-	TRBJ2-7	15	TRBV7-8	CASTLRREVSGEQYF
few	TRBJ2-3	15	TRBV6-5	CASRFISGRADTQYF
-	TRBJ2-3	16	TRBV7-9	CASSLRWEAYTDTQYF
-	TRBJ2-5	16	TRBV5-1	CASSFIIIEGQETQYF
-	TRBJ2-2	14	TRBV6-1	CASSEGQTTGELFF
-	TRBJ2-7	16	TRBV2	CASEVPSGRASYEQYF
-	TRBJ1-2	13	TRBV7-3	CVSSSDRGYGYTF
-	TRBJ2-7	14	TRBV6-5	CASSYSSGYNEQYF
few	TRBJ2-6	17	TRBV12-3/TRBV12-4	CASSPTGDLSGANVLTF
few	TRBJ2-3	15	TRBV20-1	CSARRLAGITDTQYF
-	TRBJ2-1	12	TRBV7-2	CASSLTGDEQFF
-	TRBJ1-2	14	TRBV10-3	CAISQGRDHYGYTF
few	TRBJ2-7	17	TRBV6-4	CASSDGLAGGISYEQYF
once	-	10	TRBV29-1	CSVTGDEQYF
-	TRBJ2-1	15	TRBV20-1	CSARDLGRTYSEQFF
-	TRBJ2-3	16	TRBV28	CASSLARRVVGQNQYF